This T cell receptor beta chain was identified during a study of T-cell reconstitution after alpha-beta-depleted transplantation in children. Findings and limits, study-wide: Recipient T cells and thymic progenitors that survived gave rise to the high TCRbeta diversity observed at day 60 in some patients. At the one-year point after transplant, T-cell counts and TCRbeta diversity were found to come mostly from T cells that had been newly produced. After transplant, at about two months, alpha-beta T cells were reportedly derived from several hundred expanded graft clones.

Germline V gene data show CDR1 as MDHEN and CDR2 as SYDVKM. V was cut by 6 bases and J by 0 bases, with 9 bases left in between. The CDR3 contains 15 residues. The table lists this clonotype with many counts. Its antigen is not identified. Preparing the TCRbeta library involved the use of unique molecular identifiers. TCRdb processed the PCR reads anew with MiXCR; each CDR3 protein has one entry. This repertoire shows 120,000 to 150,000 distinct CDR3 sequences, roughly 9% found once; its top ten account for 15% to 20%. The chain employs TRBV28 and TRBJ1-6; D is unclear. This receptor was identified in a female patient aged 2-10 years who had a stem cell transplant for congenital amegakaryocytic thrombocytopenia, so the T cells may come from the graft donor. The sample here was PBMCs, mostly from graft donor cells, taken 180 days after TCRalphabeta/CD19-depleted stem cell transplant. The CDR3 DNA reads TGTGCCAGCAGACAACCGAGCTCCTATAATTCACCCCTCCACTTT. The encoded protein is CASRQPSSYNSPLHF.